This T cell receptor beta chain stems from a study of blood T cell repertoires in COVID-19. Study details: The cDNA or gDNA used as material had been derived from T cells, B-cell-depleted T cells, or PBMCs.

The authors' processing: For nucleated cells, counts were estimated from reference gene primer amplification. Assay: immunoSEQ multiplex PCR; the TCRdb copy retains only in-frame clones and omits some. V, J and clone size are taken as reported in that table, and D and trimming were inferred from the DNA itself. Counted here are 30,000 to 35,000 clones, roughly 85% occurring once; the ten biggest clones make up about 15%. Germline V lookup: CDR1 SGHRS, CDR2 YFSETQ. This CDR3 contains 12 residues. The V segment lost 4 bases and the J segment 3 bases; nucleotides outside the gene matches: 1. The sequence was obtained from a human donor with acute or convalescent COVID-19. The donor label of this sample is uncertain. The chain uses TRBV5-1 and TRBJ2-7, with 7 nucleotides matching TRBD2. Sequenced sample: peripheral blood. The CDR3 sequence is CASSPSGYEQYF. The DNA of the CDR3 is TGCGCCAGCAGCCCTAGCGGCTACGAGCAGTACTTC.